The 7 T cell receptor beta chains listed next were all sequenced from one sample in a study of shared clonotypes between healthy human individuals. Naive CD8 cells comprised CD45RO-negative, CCR7-positively selected cells, excluding terminally differentiated effector memory CD45RA+ cells. Clones were sequenced by immunoSEQ multiplex PCR, and TCRdb holds only the in-frame ones, with some missing. The sample includes approximately 1.9 million clones, 93% of them seen just once. Sample: naive CD8+ T cells from PBMCs. All receptors derive from a man aged 18 to 29 in good health. Some clones in this sample may be carry-over from other donors' samples.

J is TRBJ2-1 and V is TRBV29-1; 10 bases are shared with TRBD1. The V gene end was trimmed by 3 bases and the J gene end by 2 bases; junction bases not matched to a gene: 13. This CDR3 is 18 amino acids long. In germline, CDR1 is SQVTM, CDR2 ANQGSEA. For the CDR3, the DNA is TGCAGCGTTGAGGAAGGCCGGGGGACAGGGGATACCTACAATGAGCAGTTCTTC. Protein product: CSVEEGRGTGDTYNEQFF.

Concerning this clone: In the same sample, other DNA sequences code for this CDR3. The CDR3, as DNA: TGTGCCAGCAGCAATAGACAGGGCGATCAGCCCCAGCATTTT. Translation: CASSNRQGDQPQHF. The J gene is TRBJ1-5, the V gene TRBV27; the match to TRBD1 covers 7 bases. V shed 6 bases, J shed 5 bases, and the junction held 7 bases outside the gene matches. The CDR3 length is 14 residues. Germline values: CDR1 MNHEY, CDR2 SMNVEV (reference sequence).

As concerns this clone: The same CDR3 is also encoded by other DNA sequences in this sample. The chain links TRBV28 to TRBJ1-3; a weak D match, TRBD1 (6 bases). The length of the CDR3 is 14 residues. Germline lookup yields CDR1 MDHEN and CDR2 SYDVKM. V was shortened by 6 bases and J by 0 bases, with 9 bases between the two germline ends. The CDR3 protein is CASSTGSSGNTIYF. CDR3 in DNA: TGTGCCAGCAGCACAGGGAGCTCTGGAAACACCATATATTTT.

V and J are TRBV6-6 and TRBJ2-2; D possibly matches TRBD1 or TRBD2 (5 bases each). Germline loops: CDR1 MNHNY, CDR2 SVGAGI (reference sequence). Trimming cost V 6 bases and J 7 bases, with 15 bases left between them. The CDR3 consists of 14 residues. The chain's CDR3 is CASSRLGVGGELFF. CDR3 nucleotides: TGTGCCAGCAGCCGGCTGGGGGTCGGCGGGGAGCTGTTTTTT.

The chain employs TRBV7-6 and TRBJ2-6; no clear D gene. CDR1 is SGHVS, CDR2 FNYEAQ, per germline. V lost 1 base to trimming and J lost 2 bases, with 9 bases between them. The CDR3 runs 16 residues. CDR3: CASSLGVGAGANVLTF. In DNA form, the CDR3 reads TGTGCCAGCAGCTTAGGGGTAGGAGCTGGGGCCAACGTCCTGACTTTC.

The chain joins TRBV27 to TRBJ2-7; no clear D gene. V was cut by 6 bases and J by 0 bases, with 9 bases left in between. The CDR3 length is 13 residues. The germline CDR1 and CDR2 sequences are MNHEY and SMNVEV (reference sequence). DNA of the CDR3: TGTGCCAGCAGCTCCCATAGCTCCTACGAGCAGTACTTC. It is translated as CASSSHSSYEQYF.

The CDR3 coding sequence is TGTGCCAGCAGCTTAAACCCGCGCACCGGGGAGCTGTTTTTT. It translates to CASSLNPRTGELFF. The chain has TRBV11-2 and TRBJ2-2; D is unclear. The CDR3 covers 14 residues. Germline assignment: CDR1 SGHAT and CDR2 FQNNGV. The ends were cut back, 2 bases at V and 4 bases at J, with 8 bases in the middle.